These T cell receptor beta chains were read from a single sample in a study of regulatory T cells in long-lasting Graves disease. TCRdb re-analysed the multiplex PCR reads in MiXCR, keeping a single row per CDR3 protein. The repertoire includes about 400,000 distinct CDR3 sequences, under 25% of them detected once, and about 20% sits in the top ten. Material: peripheral blood mononuclear cells (PBMCs), obtained when the disease was refractory, from a patient treated with antithyroid drugs. These TCRs come from a female donor with Graves disease. Each CDR3 is given with its conserved first and last residue. Fields, in order: J gene, D gene, V gene, clone size, CDR3 DNA, CDR3 protein. A D gene is named only where the DNA matches it firmly. Rows give clone size only sometimes, using once, few, many, or a class for an expanded clone.

TRBJ1-1,-,TRBV2,many,TGTGCCAGCAGTGAAGAACTTCCCACTGAAGCTTTCTTT,CASSEELPTEAFF
TRBJ2-7,-,TRBV4-1,few,TGCGCCAGCAGCCAAGTAAGTCCCCGGGACGAGCAGTACTTC,CASSQVSPRDEQYF
TRBJ1-4,-,TRBV10-3,many,TGTGCCATCAGAGCGGAGGGGGAAAAACTGTTTTTT,CAIRAEGEKLFF
TRBJ2-4,-,TRBV28,many,TGTGCCAGCAGTCCCCCCCGGTTGGGGGCATCACAGTACTTC,CASSPPRLGASQYF
TRBJ2-7,-,TRBV9,-,TGTGCCAGCAGCGTAGTAGGAACAGGGCCCTCTAAGGTTTCGGTACTGCAGTACTTC,CASSVVGTGPSKVSVLQYF
TRBJ1-1,TRBD1,TRBV12-5,many,TGTGCTAGTGGAACGACAGGGGGGACTGAAGCTTTCTTT,CASGTTGGTEAFF
TRBJ1-1,-,TRBV27,many,TGTGCCAGCAGTTTAGACGGTTACACTGAAGCTTTCTTT,CASSLDGYTEAFF
TRBJ2-7,TRBD2,TRBV11-2,many,TGTGCCAGCAGCCCAAAAACTAGCGGGAGGCCCCACTTC,CASSPKTSGRPHF
TRBJ2-5,TRBD1,TRBV20-1,many,TGCAGTGGCCTAATCAGGGGGCGGGAAGAGACCCAGTACTTC,CSGLIRGREETQYF
TRBJ2-7,-,TRBV3-1,-,TGTGCCAGCAGCCAAGTGGTACTTTCCTACGAGCAGTACTTC,CASSQVVLSYEQYF
TRBJ2-7,TRBD2,TRBV7-2,-,TGTGCCAGCAGCTTAGTAGCGGGAGACTCCTACGAGCAGTACTTC,CASSLVAGDSYEQYF
TRBJ2-7,-,TRBV7-8,few,TGTGCCAGCAGCTTAGATGGTTTAGGGAGCTCCTACGAGCAGTACTTC,CASSLDGLGSSYEQYF
TRBJ1-2,TRBD1,TRBV2,-,TGTGCCAGCAGTGGCCTGGACAGGGAGGCCTGTGGCTACACCTTC,CASSGLDREACGYTF
TRBJ2-1,-,TRBV11-2,once,TGTGCCAGCAGCTTAGCCTCGCGTCACAATGAGCAGTTCTTC,CASSLASRHNEQFF
TRBJ2-1,TRBD2,TRBV19,few,TGTGCCAGTAGTATTAGGCGGGAGGGCCCAGGAAATGAGCAGTTCTTC,CASSIRREGPGNEQFF
TRBJ2-7,-,TRBV5-1,few,TGCGCCAGCAGCTTGTCTGACAGTACCTACGAGCAGTACTTC,CASSLSDSTYEQYF
TRBJ2-7,-,TRBV2,many,TGTGCCAGCAGTGAAGGTGTGGGACTCTACGAGCAGTACTTC,CASSEGVGLYEQYF
TRBJ2-3,TRBD2,TRBV19,-,TGTGCCAGTACCCAACTAGCGGGACGCACAGATACGCAGTATTTT,CASTQLAGRTDTQYF
TRBJ1-2,TRBD1,TRBV24-1,many,TGTGCCACCAGTGACCCCGGGACAGGGTATGGCTACACCTTC,CATSDPGTGYGYTF
TRBJ2-7,TRBD1,TRBV2,many,TGTGCCAGCAGGGAGGGACAGGTTTCGTACTTC,CASREGQVSYF
TRBJ1-2,-,TRBV20-1,many,TGCAGTGCCCCTGACTATGGCTACACCTTC,CSAPDYGYTF
TRBJ2-1,TRBD1,TRBV2,-,TGTGCCAGCACTCCACGGACAGGCCAGGGGCAGTTCTTC,CASTPRTGQGQFF
TRBJ1-1,-,TRBV5-8,few,TGTGCCAGCAGCTTGCAGGGAGGGAGTGGTGAAGCTTTCTTT,CASSLQGGSGEAFF
TRBJ1-6,-,TRBV6-5,-,TGTGCCAGCAGTTACTCGATACAGGGAAGGAGTTCCTATAATTCACCCCTCCACTTT,CASSYSIQGRSSYNSPLHF
TRBJ2-7,-,TRBV27,many,TGTGCCAGCAGTTTATCCCATGACCACGAGCAGTACTTC,CASSLSHDHEQYF
TRBJ1-4,-,TRBV19,-,TGTGCCAGTAGTATCCCCGGCGGAAAACTGTTTTTT,CASSIPGGKLFF
TRBJ2-1,TRBD2,TRBV11-2,-,TGTGCCAGCAGTTCTAGCGGGAGGGCCAGCAATGAGCAGTTCTTC,CASSSSGRASNEQFF
TRBJ2-5,-,TRBV7-6,few,TGTGCCAGCACCCAAGACTGGGGCGGTCAAGAGACCCAGTACTTC,CASTQDWGGQETQYF
TRBJ2-5,-,TRBV24-1,many,TGTGCCACCAGTGGCGCAGGGGTAGAGACCCAGTACTTC,CATSGAGVETQYF
TRBJ1-4,-,TRBV20-1,-,TGCAGTCTACAGAGGTCGCGGAATGAAAAACTGTTTTTT,CSLQRSRNEKLFF
TRBJ1-1,-,TRBV7-2,few,TGTGCCAGCAGCTCTCATTCTATGAACACTGAAGCTTTCTTT,CASSSHSMNTEAFF
TRBJ2-5,-,TRBV2,many,TGTGCCAGCAGTGTGGAGTCCCCAGCAGCGGAGACCCAGTACTTC,CASSVESPAAETQYF
TRBJ1-1,-,TRBV9,-,TGTGCCAGCAGCGGCAGCAGATCGAACACTGAAGCTTTCTTT,CASSGSRSNTEAFF
TRBJ1-1,TRBD1,TRBV11-2,many,TGTGCCAGCAGCCAAGAACCGGGACAGGAAGCTTTCTTT,CASSQEPGQEAFF
TRBJ2-5,-,TRBV27,-,TGTGCCAGCAGTTTATCGTGGGGAGGGACCCAGTACTTC,CASSLSWGGTQYF
TRBJ2-2,-,TRBV20-1,-,TGCAGTGCTAGAGATTTGCGGGCCAGCACCGGGGAGCTGTTTTTT,CSARDLRASTGELFF
TRBJ1-1,-,TRBV20-1,-,TGCAGTGCTTCCAGGACGAACGCTGAAGCTTTCTTT,CSASRTNAEAFF
TRBJ2-7,-,TRBV29-1,few,TGCAGCGTTGTAAGGGGTAGCTCCTACGAGCAGTACTTC,CSVVRGSSYEQYF